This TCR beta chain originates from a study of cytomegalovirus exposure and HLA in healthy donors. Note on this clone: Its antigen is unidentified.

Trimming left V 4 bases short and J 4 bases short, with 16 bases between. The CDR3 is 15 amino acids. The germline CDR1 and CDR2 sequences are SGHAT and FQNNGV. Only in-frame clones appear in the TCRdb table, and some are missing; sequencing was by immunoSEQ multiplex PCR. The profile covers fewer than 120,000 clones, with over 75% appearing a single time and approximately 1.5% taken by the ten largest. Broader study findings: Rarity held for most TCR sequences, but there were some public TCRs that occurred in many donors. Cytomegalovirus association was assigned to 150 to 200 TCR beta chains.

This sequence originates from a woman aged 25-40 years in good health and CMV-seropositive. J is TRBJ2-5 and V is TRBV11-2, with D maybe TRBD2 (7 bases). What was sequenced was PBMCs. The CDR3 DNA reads TGTGCCAGCAGCTGGGGGCTAGCGGTCGGAGAGACCCAGTACTTC. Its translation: CASSWGLAVGETQYF.